This TCR beta chain appears in the sequencing data of a study of cytomegalovirus exposure and HLA in healthy donors. Findings and limits, study-wide: Other equally common chains were less clonally expanded than HLA-associated TCR beta chains, a later analysis showed. The study flagged some 170 TCR beta chains as cytomegalovirus-associated. Accurate prediction of most subjects' HLA-A and HLA-B alleles from TCR beta sequences was reported. Later analysis identified several of the most significant clusters that appeared linked to common viral pathogens.

The PCR was carried out with 60 Vbeta primers and 13 Jbeta primers. This table comes from immunoSEQ multiplex PCR, and its TCRdb copy is limited to in-frame clones, with some not included. Of fewer than 130,000 clones detected, less than 75% appear once; the ten largest clones hold about 11%. As concerns this clone: No antigen is known for it.

Sample: PBMCs. This TCR came from a man aged 40-49 years in good health and CMV-seropositive.

As DNA, the CDR3 is TGTGCCAGCAGCGCCCGCTCCTGGGGAGTGGGGGGAAACACCATATATTTT. It codes for CASSARSWGVGGNTIYF. This sequence joins TRBV9 and TRBJ1-3, with unresolved D. V was trimmed by 3 bases and J by 4 bases, leaving 20 bases between them. The CDR3 is 17 amino acids. Germline V CDR1 and CDR2: SGDLS, YYNGEE.